These 31 T cell receptor beta chains were all obtained from the same sample, sequenced in a study of blood T cell repertoires in COVID-19. The assay was immunoSEQ multiplex PCR, and TCRdb's table has in-frame clones only and misses some. This table has hundreds of thousands of clones, roughly 86% appearing once. Sample: peripheral blood. These receptors were collected from a man aged 18 to 35 with active or convalescent COVID-19.

The CDR3, as DNA: TGTGCCAGCAGCTTTACAGGTGGGGCAGATACGCAGTATTTT. It is translated as CASSFTGGADTQYF. V gene TRBV11-3 combines with J gene TRBJ2-3; perhaps TRBD1 as D (5 bases). The V end lost 3 bases, the J end lost 4 bases, and 11 bases lay between the germline ends. The CDR3 consists of 14 residues. CDR1 is SGHNT and CDR2 is YENEEA in the germline V gene.

The chain joins TRBV7-9 to TRBJ2-1; 9 bases are shared with TRBD1. This CDR3 has 15 amino acids. Losses at the gene ends were 2 bases for V and 6 bases for J; bases not matched to a gene: 5. Germline CDR1 reads SEHNR; CDR2 reads FQNEAQ (reference sequence). CDR3 DNA sequence: TGTGCCAGCAGCTTAAGGGGGACAGGGAGCAATGAGCAGTTCTTC. This encodes CASSLRGTGSNEQFF.

This clone was seen just once. The V gene is TRBV7-2, the J gene TRBJ1-3, with D possibly TRBD1 on 6 matching bases. With 4 bases removed from V and 1 base from J, the gap between germline ends came to 11 bases. From germline, CDR1 is SGHTA and CDR2 FQGNSA. The CDR3 is 15 amino acids. This CDR3 reads CASSSGQTSGNTIYF. The DNA for the CDR3 is TGTGCCAGCAGCTCAGGACAGACATCTGGAAACACCATATATTTT.

The rearrangement uses TRBV11-1 and TRBJ1-4; 10 bases are a match to TRBD1. The trim removed 4 bases at V and 9 bases at J, leaving 5 bases unmatched. This CDR3 is 14 amino acids long. Germline V lookup: CDR1 SGHAT, CDR2 FQDESV (reference sequence). The CDR3 region is CASSYGTGDQKLFF. CDR3 nucleotide sequence: TGTGCCAGCAGCTACGGGACAGGGGATCAAAAACTGTTTTTT.

The chain employs TRBV2 and TRBJ1-2; D is unclear. V gave up 4 bases and J gave up 7 bases, with 10 bases separating them. The CDR3 extends over 12 amino acids. Germline V gene data show CDR1 as SNHLY and CDR2 as FYNNEI. Written as DNA, the CDR3 is TGTGCCAGCAGTGTCCGGGTCGGTGGCTACACCTTC. Protein: CASSVRVGGYTF.

The V gene is TRBV28, the J gene TRBJ1-1; 7 bases are a match to TRBD1. J lost 3 bases, V lost 5 bases, and 9 bases had no gene match. The CDR3 extends over 15 amino acids. Germline CDR1 reads MDHEN; CDR2 reads SYDVKM. The CDR3, as DNA: TGTGCCAGCAGTCCAACAGGGGAACCGGACACTGAAGCTTTCTTT. It is translated as CASSPTGEPDTEAFF.

The V call is TRBV19, the J call TRBJ2-3; 8 bases align to TRBD2. Trimming at V came to 0 bases and at J to 2 bases, leaving 1 base not matched to a gene. This CDR3 region has 15 residues. Germline-derived CDR1 and CDR2 are LNHDA and SQIVND (reference sequence). CDR3 DNA: TGTGCCAGTAGTATAGACGGGGGGGCCACAGATACGCAGTATTTT. Translating it yields CASSIDGGATDTQYF.

The V gene is TRBV19, the J gene TRBJ2-3; 10 nucleotides agree with TRBD2. Germline trimming cut 2 bases from V and 4 bases from J; bases unmatched to any gene: 9. The length of the CDR3 is 17 residues. Germline V lookup: CDR1 LNHDA, CDR2 SQIVND (reference sequence). The CDR3 loop reads CASSIPTSGAYSDTQYF. CDR3 DNA: TGTGCCAGTAGTATACCCACTAGCGGGGCCTATTCAGATACGCAGTATTTT.

The chain joins TRBV6-8 to TRBJ1-5; 7 positions match TRBD1. The CDR3 is 15 amino acids. Trimming cost V 5 bases and J 4 bases; bases outside gene matches: 8. Germline CDR1 is MNHGY and CDR2 is SAAAGT. The CDR3 region is CASSPPEGANQPQHF. The CDR3 nucleotides read TGTGCCAGCAGTCCCCCTGAGGGGGCGAATCAGCCCCAGCATTTT.

The chain has TRBV9 and TRBJ1-2; 11 positions match TRBD1. V was clipped by 3 bases and J by 6 bases; unmatched bases: 7. This CDR3 contains 15 residues. The germline V gene has CDR1 SGDLS and CDR2 YYNGEE. As DNA, the CDR3 is TGTGCCAGCAGCGGGACAGGGGGCGCTCCGGATGGCTACACCTTC. Amino acids: CASSGTGGAPDGYTF.

The V gene is TRBV7-9, the J gene TRBJ2-2; possibly TRBD1 for D (5 bases). The germline gives CDR1 SEHNR, CDR2 FQNEAQ (reference sequence). Trimming left V 2 bases short and J 5 bases short, with 12 bases between. The CDR3 length is 15 residues. CDR3 sequence: CASSLLAGMTGELFF. The CDR3 nucleotides read TGTGCCAGCAGCTTATTGGCAGGGATGACCGGGGAGCTGTTTTTT.

This chain uses TRBV2 with TRBJ2-7, with D perhaps matching TRBD1 (6 bases). The CDR3 totals 12 residues. CDR1 and CDR2 from the germline V gene are SNHLY and FYNNEI. V was clipped by 8 bases and J by 3 bases, with 11 bases between them. Written as DNA, the CDR3 is TGTGCCAGCTGTCAGGGGATCTACGAGCAGTACTTC. Encoded protein: CASCQGIYEQYF.

The chain is built from TRBV5-4 and TRBJ2-3; TRBD1 might be the D (6 bases). The CDR3 loop spans 15 amino acids. Trimming shortened V by 4 bases and J by 0 bases, and 12 bases separated the two germline ends. Germline loops: CDR1 SGHNT, CDR2 YYREEE (reference sequence). CDR3 in DNA: TGTGCCAGCAGCGAGTGGACAGCTAGCACAGATACGCAGTATTTT. It encodes CASSEWTASTDTQYF.

This clone was observed a single time. The chain links TRBV11-2 to TRBJ2-1, with a possible D match to TRBD2 (5 bases). Germline-derived CDR1 and CDR2 are SGHAT and FQNNGV. CDR3 length: 14 amino acids. Trimming took off 4 bases at V and 6 bases at J, with 13 bases between the two ends. CDR3 sequence (DNA): TGTGCCAGCAGCTCGCTATATGGGAGCAATGAGCAGTTCTTC. Amino acids: CASSSLYGSNEQFF.

This chain links TRBV7-6 with TRBJ2-5; 8 bases are shared with TRBD1. V was pared by 4 bases and J by 4 bases, with 14 bases of the junction left unmatched. This CDR3 spans 17 amino acids. Germline lookup yields CDR1 SGHVS and CDR2 FNYEAQ. The CDR3 region has the DNA TGTGCCAGCAGCTCCCCCCATGGACAGGGAAGGAGAGAGACCCAGTACTTC. Amino acid sequence: CASSSPHGQGRRETQYF.

The chain combines TRBV6-5 with TRBJ2-2; TRBD1 might be the D (6 bases). Germline V gives CDR1 MNHEY, CDR2 SVGAGI. The ends were cut back, 5 bases at V and 6 bases at J, with 13 bases in the middle. This CDR3 comprises 14 residues. CDR3 region: CASSHREGAGELFF. CDR3 in DNA: TGTGCCAGCAGTCACAGGGAAGGGGCCGGGGAGCTGTTTTTT.

The gene calls are TRBV19 and TRBJ1-5, with D maybe TRBD1 (5 bases). The V and J ends lost 1 base and 0 bases respectively, with 10 bases between them. Germline CDR1 and CDR2: LNHDA and SQIVND (reference sequence). The CDR3 extends over 16 amino acids. In nucleotides, the CDR3 is TGTGCCAGTAGTATAGTGGGGCCCCGTAGCAATCAGCCCCAGCATTTT. This encodes CASSIVGPRSNQPQHF.

This clone was observed a single time. The chain recombines TRBV24-1 with TRBJ2-7; the match to TRBD1 covers 7 bases. CDR1 and CDR2 from the germline V gene are KGHDR and SFDVKD. With 7 bases clipped from V and 3 bases from J, the junction kept 8 bases outside the gene matches. This CDR3 is 14 amino acids long. The CDR3 DNA is TGTGCCACCAGAACTTGTACAGGGGACTACGAGCAGTACTTC. The encoded protein is CATRTCTGDYEQYF.

The chain employs TRBV23-1 and TRBJ1-3, with no clear D. TRBV23-1 is sorted into the ORF group, with uncertain function. Trimming left V 0 bases short and J 4 bases short, with 13 bases between. The CDR3 has 16 residues. This chain's CDR3 is CASSQSTALLGNTIYF. As DNA, the CDR3 is TGCGCCAGCAGTCAATCAACAGCCCTCTTAGGAAACACCATATATTTT.

This sequence joins TRBV9 and TRBJ2-1; tentative D call: TRBD2 (6 bases). Germline V CDR1 and CDR2: SGDLS, YYNGEE. The V gene lost 2 bases and the J gene lost 8 bases, with 11 bases spanning the gap. CDR3 length equals 13 residues. The CDR3 nucleotides read TGTGCCAGCAGCGTGGGGGGAGGCGATGAGCAGTTCTTC. Amino acid sequence: CASSVGGGDEQFF.

About this clone: This may stem from a read error, because a much larger clone lies one nucleotide away. The chain couples TRBV2 to TRBJ2-1, with 16 bases fitting TRBD2. This CDR3 spans 17 amino acids. J was trimmed by 1 base and V by 5 bases; bases with no gene match: 2. Germline assignment: CDR1 SNHLY and CDR2 FYNNEI. CDR3 sequence: CASSPGLAGGSYNEQFF. The DNA for the CDR3 is TGTGCCAGCAGTCCGGGACTAGCGGGGGGGTCCTACAATGAGCAGTTCTTC.

The chain links TRBV7-2 to TRBJ2-4; TRBD1 matches at 7 bases. Unmatched junction bases numbered 11, after V lost 5 bases and J lost 10 bases. CDR3 size: 14 residues. CDR1 and CDR2 (germline): SGHTA, FQGNSA. The CDR3 region has the DNA TGTGCCAGCAGCCGTGGGGACAGTCGAAGTATTCAGTACTTC. This gives the protein CASSRGDSRSIQYF.

This chain connects TRBV6-5 to TRBJ2-7; a weak D match, TRBD1 (5 bases). The germline V gene encodes CDR1 MNHEY and CDR2 SVGAGI. The CDR3 runs 15 residues. The V and J ends lost 2 bases and 0 bases respectively, with 11 bases between them. CDR3 DNA sequence: TGTGCCAGCAGTTACCGGCAGGGTGCCTCCTACGAGCAGTACTTC. Translation gives CASSYRQGASYEQYF.

This clone occurred a few times. CDR3 sequence (DNA): TGCGCCAGCAGCTTAAACTCCGGGACAGGGGCAGTCGAGCAGTACTTC. This sequence encodes CASSLNSGTGAVEQYF. J is TRBJ2-7 and V is TRBV5-1, with 10 bases matching TRBD1. V lost 2 bases, J lost 6 bases, and 11 bases stayed unmatched. CDR3 length: 16 amino acids. Germline V gene lookup returns CDR1 SGHRS and CDR2 YFSETQ.

V and J are TRBV10-3 and TRBJ1-2; TRBD1 matches at 12 bases. The CDR3 is made up of 18 amino acids. Trimming took 0 bases from V and 4 from J; bases not matched to a gene: 9. Germline CDR1 is ENHRY and CDR2 is SYGVKD. This chain's CDR3 is CAISESWGDRGPFYGYTF. The CDR3 DNA sequence: TGTGCCATCAGTGAGTCCTGGGGGGACAGGGGGCCTTTCTATGGCTACACCTTC.

J is TRBJ1-1 and V is TRBV10-1; no reliable D call. The CDR3 is 13 amino acids. The V end was cut by 10 bases, the J end by 0 bases, with 12 bases between. Germline V lookup: CDR1 WNHNN, CDR2 SYGVQD (reference sequence). In DNA, the CDR3 is TGCGCCACCTCAGCGACCATGAACACTGAAGCTTTCTTT. Protein sequence: CATSATMNTEAFF.

The rearrangement links TRBV3-1 (or the pseudogene TRBV3-2) to TRBJ2-7; 10 bases align to TRBD2. Germline trimming cut 3 bases from V and 0 bases from J; bases unmatched to any gene: 5. The length of the CDR3 is 16 residues. Germline CDR1 is LGHDT and CDR2 is YNNKEL (reference sequence). The CDR3 loop is CASSQGTSGVSYEQYF. The CDR3 DNA sequence: TGTGCCAGCAGCCAGGGTACTAGCGGGGTCTCCTACGAGCAGTACTTC.

This rearrangement joins TRBV5-4 to TRBJ2-5; a possible D gene is TRBD1 (6 bases). V was cut by 4 bases and J by 2 bases, with 15 bases left in between. This CDR3 region has 15 residues. From germline, CDR1 is SGHNT and CDR2 YYREEE (reference sequence). In DNA, the CDR3 is TGTGCCAGCAGCACCGGGACAATGGGTCAAGAGACCCAGTACTTC. Encoded protein: CASSTGTMGQETQYF.

V gene TRBV12-3 or TRBV12-4 combines with J gene TRBJ2-5, with 8 bases lining up with TRBD2. There are 13 residues in the CDR3. The V and J ends lost 6 bases and 4 bases, in that order; junction bases with no gene match: 4. In DNA, the CDR3 is TGTGCCAGCAGGCTAGCGGGTGGAGAGACCCAGTACTTC. It specifies CASRLAGGETQYF.

This chain connects TRBV4-1 to TRBJ1-2; D unresolved. V was pared by 0 bases and J by 0 bases, with 17 bases between. This CDR3 spans 18 amino acids. Per germline, CDR1 MGHRA and CDR2 YSYEKL. CDR3 loop: CASSQDRWAGPANYGYTF. CDR3 nucleotides: TGCGCCAGCAGCCAAGATCGGTGGGCGGGTCCAGCTAACTATGGCTACACCTTC.

The count of this clone is one. Different DNA sequences within this sample yield the same CDR3. The V and J genes are TRBV18 and TRBJ2-1; D is perhaps TRBD2 (6 bases). Germline V lookup: CDR1 KGHSH, CDR2 LQKENI. This CDR3 contains 12 residues. V was shortened by 6 bases and J by 10 bases, with 13 bases between the two germline ends. CDR3 protein: CASSPDRGEQFF. CDR3 nucleotide sequence: TGTGCCAGCTCGCCAGACCGGGGGGAGCAGTTCTTC.